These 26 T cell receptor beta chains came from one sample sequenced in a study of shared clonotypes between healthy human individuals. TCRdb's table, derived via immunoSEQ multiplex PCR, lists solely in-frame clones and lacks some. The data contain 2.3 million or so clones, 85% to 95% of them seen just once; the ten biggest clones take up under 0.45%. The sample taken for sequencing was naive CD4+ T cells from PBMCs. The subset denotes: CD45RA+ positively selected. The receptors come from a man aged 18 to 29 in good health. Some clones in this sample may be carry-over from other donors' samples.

Here the CDR3 reads CASRMERNQLEQFF. CDR3 in DNA: TGTGCCAGCCGAATGGAGCGGAATCAATTAGAGCAGTTCTTC. The chain carries TRBV28 and TRBJ2-1; D possibly corresponds to TRBD2 (5 bases). This CDR3 is built from 14 residues. V gave up 8 bases and J gave up 10 bases, with 21 bases separating them. Germline CDR1 MDHEN, CDR2 SYDVKM.

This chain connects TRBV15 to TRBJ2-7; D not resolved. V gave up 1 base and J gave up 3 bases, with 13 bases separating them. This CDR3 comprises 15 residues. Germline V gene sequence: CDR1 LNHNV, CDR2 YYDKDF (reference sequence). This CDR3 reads CATSRGRVPGYEQYF. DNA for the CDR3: TGTGCCACCAGCAGAGGCCGCGTGCCCGGCTACGAGCAGTACTTC.

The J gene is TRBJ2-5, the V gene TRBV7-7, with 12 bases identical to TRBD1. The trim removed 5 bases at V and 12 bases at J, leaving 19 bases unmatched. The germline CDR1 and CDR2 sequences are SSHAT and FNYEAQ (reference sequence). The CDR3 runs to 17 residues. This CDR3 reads CASSPGSGGTGGRTKYF. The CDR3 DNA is TGTGCCAGCAGCCCAGGCTCCGGTGGGACAGGGGGCCGAACGAAGTACTTC.

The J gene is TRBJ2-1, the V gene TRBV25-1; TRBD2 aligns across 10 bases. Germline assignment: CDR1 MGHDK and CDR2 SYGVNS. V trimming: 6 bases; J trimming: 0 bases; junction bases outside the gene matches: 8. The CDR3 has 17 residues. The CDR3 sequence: CASRAGLADNSYNEQFF. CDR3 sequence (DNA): TGTGCCAGCAGAGCAGGACTAGCGGATAACTCCTACAATGAGCAGTTCTTC.

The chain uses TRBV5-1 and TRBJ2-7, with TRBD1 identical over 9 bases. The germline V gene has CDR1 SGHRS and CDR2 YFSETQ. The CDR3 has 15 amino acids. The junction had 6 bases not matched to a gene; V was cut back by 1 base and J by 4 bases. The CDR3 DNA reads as TGCGCCAGCAGCTTGAAGGGACAGGGTCCATACGAGCAGTACTTC. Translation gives CASSLKGQGPYEQYF.

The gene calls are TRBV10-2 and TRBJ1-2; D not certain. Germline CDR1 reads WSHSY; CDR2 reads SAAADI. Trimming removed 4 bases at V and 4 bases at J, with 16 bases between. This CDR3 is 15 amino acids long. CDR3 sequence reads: CASSVTVVSGYGYTF. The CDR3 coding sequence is TGCGCCAGCAGTGTGACGGTCGTTTCGGGCTATGGCTACACCTTC.

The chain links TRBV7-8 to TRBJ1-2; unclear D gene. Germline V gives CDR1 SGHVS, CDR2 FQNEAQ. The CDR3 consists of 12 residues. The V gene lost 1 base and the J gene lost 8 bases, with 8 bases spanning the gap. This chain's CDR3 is CASSLDSEGYTF. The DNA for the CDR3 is TGTGCCAGCAGCTTAGATTCGGAAGGCTACACCTTC.

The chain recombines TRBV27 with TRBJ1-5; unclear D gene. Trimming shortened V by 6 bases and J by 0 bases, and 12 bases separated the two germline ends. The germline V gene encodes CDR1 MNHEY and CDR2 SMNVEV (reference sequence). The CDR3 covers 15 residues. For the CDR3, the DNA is TGTGCCAGCAGCCCAGCAGAGCATAGCAATCAGCCCCAGCATTTT. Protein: CASSPAEHSNQPQHF.

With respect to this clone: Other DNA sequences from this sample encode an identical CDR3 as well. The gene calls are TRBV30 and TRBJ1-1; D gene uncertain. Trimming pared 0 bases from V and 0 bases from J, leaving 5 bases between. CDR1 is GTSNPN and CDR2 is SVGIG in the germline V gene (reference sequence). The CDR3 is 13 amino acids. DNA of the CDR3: TGTGCCTGGAGTGTCCGCATGAACACTGAAGCTTTCTTT. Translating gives CAWSVRMNTEAFF.

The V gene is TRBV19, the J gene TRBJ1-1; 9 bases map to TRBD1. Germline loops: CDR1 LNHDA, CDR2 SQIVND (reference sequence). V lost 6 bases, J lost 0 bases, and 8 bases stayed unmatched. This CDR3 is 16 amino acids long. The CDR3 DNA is TGTGCCAGTAGGTCCCTGGACAGGGGTGTGAACACTGAAGCTTTCTTT. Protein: CASRSLDRGVNTEAFF.

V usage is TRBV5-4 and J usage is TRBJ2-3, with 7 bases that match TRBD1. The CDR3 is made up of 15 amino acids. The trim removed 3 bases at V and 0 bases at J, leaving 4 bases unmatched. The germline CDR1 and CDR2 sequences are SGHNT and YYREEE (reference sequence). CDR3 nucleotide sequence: TGTGCCAGCAGCTGGGACAGCGCTAGCACAGATACGCAGTATTTT. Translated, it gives CASSWDSASTDTQYF.

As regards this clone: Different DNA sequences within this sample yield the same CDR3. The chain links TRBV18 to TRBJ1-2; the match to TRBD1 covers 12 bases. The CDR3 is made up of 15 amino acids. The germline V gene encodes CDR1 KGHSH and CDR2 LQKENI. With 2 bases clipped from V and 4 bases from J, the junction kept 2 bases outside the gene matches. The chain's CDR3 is CASSPGTGGVYGYTF. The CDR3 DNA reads TGTGCCAGCTCACCAGGGACAGGGGGCGTCTATGGCTACACCTTC.

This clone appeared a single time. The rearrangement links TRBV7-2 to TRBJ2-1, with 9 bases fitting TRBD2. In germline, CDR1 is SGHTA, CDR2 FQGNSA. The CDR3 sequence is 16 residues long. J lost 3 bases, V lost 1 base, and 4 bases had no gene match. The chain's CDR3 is CASSLGPSGDYNEQFF. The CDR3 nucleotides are TGTGCCAGCAGCTTAGGGCCTAGCGGGGACTACAATGAGCAGTTCTTC.

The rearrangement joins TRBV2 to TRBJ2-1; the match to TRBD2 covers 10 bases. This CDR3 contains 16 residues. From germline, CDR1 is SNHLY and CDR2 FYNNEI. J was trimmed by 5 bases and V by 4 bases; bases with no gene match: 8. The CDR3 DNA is TGTGCCAGCAGTGGCTTAGCGGGAGGCTATCACAATGAGCAGTTCTTC. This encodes CASSGLAGGYHNEQFF. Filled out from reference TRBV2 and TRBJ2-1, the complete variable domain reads EPEVTQTPSHQVTQMGQEVILRCVPISNHLYFYWYRQILGQKVEFLVSFYNNEISEKSEIFDDQFSVERPDGSNFTLKIRSTKLEDSAMYFCASSGLAGGYHNEQFFGPGTRLTVL.

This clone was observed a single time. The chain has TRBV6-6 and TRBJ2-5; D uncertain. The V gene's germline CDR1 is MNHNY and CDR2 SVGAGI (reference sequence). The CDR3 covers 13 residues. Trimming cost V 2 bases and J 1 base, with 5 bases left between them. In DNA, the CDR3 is TGTGCCAGCAGTTACAGCCCCCAAGAGACCCAGTACTTC. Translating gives CASSYSPQETQYF.

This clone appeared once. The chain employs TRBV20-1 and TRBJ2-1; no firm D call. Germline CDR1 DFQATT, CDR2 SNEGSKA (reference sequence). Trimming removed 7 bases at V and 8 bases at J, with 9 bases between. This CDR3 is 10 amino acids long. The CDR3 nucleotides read TGCAGTGACCGGATGGATGAGCAGTTCTTC. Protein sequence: CSDRMDEQFF.

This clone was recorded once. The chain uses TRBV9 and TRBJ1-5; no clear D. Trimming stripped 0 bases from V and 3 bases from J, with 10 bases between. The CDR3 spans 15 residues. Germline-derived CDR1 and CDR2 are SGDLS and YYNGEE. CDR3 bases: TGTGCCAGCAGCGTAGACTCCGGCTACAATCAGCCCCAGCATTTT. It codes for CASSVDSGYNQPQHF.

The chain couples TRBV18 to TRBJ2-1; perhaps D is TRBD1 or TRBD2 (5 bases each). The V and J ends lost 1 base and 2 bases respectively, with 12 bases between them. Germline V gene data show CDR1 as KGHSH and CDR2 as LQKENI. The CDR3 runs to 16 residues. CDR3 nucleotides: TGTGCCAGCTCACCACAAGGGACGTTAGCCTACAATGAGCAGTTCTTC. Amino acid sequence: CASSPQGTLAYNEQFF.

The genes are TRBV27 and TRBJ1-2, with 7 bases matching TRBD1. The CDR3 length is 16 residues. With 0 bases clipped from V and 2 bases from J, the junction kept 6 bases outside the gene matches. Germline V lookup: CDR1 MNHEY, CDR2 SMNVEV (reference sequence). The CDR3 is CASSLSGLTGNYGYTF. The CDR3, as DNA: TGTGCCAGCAGTTTATCGGGCCTGACAGGGAACTATGGCTACACCTTC.

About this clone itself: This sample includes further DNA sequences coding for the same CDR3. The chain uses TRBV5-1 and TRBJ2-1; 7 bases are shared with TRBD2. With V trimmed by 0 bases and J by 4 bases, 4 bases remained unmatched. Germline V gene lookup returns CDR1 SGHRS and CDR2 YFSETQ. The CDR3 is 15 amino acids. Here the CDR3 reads CASSLVAGEYNEQFF. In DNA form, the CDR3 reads TGCGCCAGCAGCTTGGTGGCGGGAGAATACAATGAGCAGTTCTTC.

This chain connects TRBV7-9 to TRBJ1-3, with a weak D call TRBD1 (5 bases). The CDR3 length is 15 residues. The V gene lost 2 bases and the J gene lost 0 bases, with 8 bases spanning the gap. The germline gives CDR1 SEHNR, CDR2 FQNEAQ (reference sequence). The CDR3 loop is CASSLFQGSGNTIYF. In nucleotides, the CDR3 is TGTGCCAGCAGCTTATTTCAGGGCTCTGGAAACACCATATATTTT.

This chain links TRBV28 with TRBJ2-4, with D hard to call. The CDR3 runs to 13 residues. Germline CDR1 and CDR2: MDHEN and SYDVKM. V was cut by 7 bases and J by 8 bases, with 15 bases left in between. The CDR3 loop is CASIQSGNHIQYF. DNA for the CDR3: TGTGCCAGCATCCAAAGTGGTAATCACATTCAGTACTTC.

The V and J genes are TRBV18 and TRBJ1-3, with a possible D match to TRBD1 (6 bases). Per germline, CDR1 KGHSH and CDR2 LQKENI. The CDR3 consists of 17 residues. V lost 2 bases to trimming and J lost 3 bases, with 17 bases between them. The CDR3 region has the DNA TGTGCCAGCTCACCAGGGCTTGGGGGCACTAATGGAAACACCATATATTTT. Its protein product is CASSPGLGGTNGNTIYF.

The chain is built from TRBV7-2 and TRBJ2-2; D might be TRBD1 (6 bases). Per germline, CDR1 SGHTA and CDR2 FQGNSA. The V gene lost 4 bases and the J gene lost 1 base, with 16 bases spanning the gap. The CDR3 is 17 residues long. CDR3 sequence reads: CASSSLPGTLNTGELFF. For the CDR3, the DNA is TGTGCCAGCAGCTCACTTCCCGGGACACTGAACACCGGGGAGCTGTTTTTT.

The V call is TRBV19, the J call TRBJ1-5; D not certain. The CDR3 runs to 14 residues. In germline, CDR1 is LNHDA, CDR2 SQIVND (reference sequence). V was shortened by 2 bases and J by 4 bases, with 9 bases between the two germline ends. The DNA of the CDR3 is TGTGCCAGTAGTATACTTGGGAAAAATCAGCCCCAGCATTTT. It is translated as CASSILGKNQPQHF.

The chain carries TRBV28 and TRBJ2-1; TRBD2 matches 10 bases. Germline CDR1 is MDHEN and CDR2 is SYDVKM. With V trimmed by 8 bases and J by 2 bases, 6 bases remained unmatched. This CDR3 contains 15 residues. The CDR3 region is CASVEAGGPYNEQFF. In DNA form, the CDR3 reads TGTGCCAGCGTAGAAGCGGGAGGGCCCTACAATGAGCAGTTCTTC.